The 18 T cell receptor beta chains reported below all come from one sample, sequenced in a study of blood T cell repertoires in COVID-19. The data were produced by immunoSEQ multiplex PCR, yet TCRdb's version contains in-frame clones alone and is incomplete. The repertoire holds about 340,000 clones, with around 86% as singletons. The sequenced sample consisted of peripheral blood. The receptor source for this set is a woman between 45 and 65 years old with COVID-19, enrolled during active disease.

This chain uses TRBV5-1 with TRBJ2-7; a weak D match, TRBD2 (7 bases). Germline CDR1 SGHRS, CDR2 YFSETQ. The V gene lost 3 bases and the J gene lost 6 bases, with 19 bases spanning the gap. The CDR3 loop spans 15 amino acids. DNA for the CDR3: TGCGCCAGCAGCTCCTCGGGACACGGCGGGGGCGAGCAGTACTTC. Translated: CASSSSGHGGGEQYF.

This chain joins TRBV19 and TRBJ2-3, with 10 bases matching TRBD1. J was trimmed by 4 bases and V by 8 bases; bases with no gene match: 9. Germline V CDR1 and CDR2: LNHDA, SQIVND (reference sequence). This CDR3 has 15 residues. CDR3 in amino acids: CASSNRQGAADTQYF. Here the CDR3 DNA reads TGTGCCAGTTCTAACCGACAGGGGGCCGCAGATACGCAGTATTTT.

The CDR3 sequence: CASRTIQGGSYNEQFF. The CDR3, as DNA: TGTGCCAGCAGAACAATCCAGGGGGGCTCCTACAATGAGCAGTTCTTC. J is TRBJ2-1 and V is TRBV27, with D possibly being TRBD1 (7 bases). V was cut by 6 bases and J by 0 bases, with 15 bases left in between. The CDR3 runs 16 residues. CDR1 and CDR2 (germline): MNHEY, SMNVEV (reference sequence).

Only a few counts were recorded for this clone. The chain links TRBV27 to TRBJ2-2; D is unclear. Deletions cut 2 bases from V and 1 base from J, with 5 bases between. This CDR3 has 14 residues. Germline CDR1 MNHEY, CDR2 SMNVEV (reference sequence). CDR3 nucleotide sequence: TGTGCCAGCAGTTTAACGGTGAACACCGGGGAGCTGTTTTTT. Translation: CASSLTVNTGELFF.

The chain links TRBV30 to TRBJ2-3, with a weak D call TRBD1 (6 bases). Trimming took 6 bases from V and 0 from J, leaving 16 bases between them. The germline V gene has CDR1 GTSNPN and CDR2 SVGIG (reference sequence). The CDR3 runs 15 residues. DNA for the CDR3: TGTGCCTGTAGTTATGGGCAGGGGAGCACAGATACGCAGTATTTT. Its translation: CACSYGQGSTDTQYF.

The V gene is TRBV11-3, the J gene TRBJ1-4; D possibly corresponds to TRBD1 (6 bases). Germline CDR1 and CDR2: SGHNT and YENEEA. Between the trimmed V and J ends, which lost 4 bases and 3 bases, there was a span of 18 bases. The CDR3 totals 17 residues. Here the CDR3 DNA reads TGTGCCAGCAGCTCGGCCGGCAGGGGAGTATCTAATGAAAAACTGTTTTTT. Protein product: CASSSAGRGVSNEKLFF.

Only a few counts were recorded for this clone. The chain recombines TRBV19 with TRBJ2-2, with D tentatively TRBD1 (5 bases). Per the germline V gene, CDR1 is LNHDA and CDR2 is SQIVND (reference sequence). Trimming took 3 bases from V and 6 from J, leaving 14 bases between them. This CDR3 region has 15 residues. For the CDR3, the DNA is TGTGCCAGTAGTATCGTTAGCCCCAGGGCCGGGGAGCTGTTTTTT. Protein product: CASSIVSPRAGELFF. Variable domain in full (rest from reference TRBV19 and TRBJ2-2): DGGITQSPKYLFRKEGQNVTLSCEQNLNHDAMYWYRQDPGQGLRLIYYSQIVNDFQKGDIAEGYSVSREKKESFPLTVTSAQKNPTAFYLCASSIVSPRAGELFFGEGSRLTVL.

The chain couples TRBV24-1 to TRBJ1-2; the match to TRBD1 covers 9 bases. V shed 7 bases, J shed 1 base, and the junction held 12 bases outside the gene matches. The germline CDR1 and CDR2 sequences are KGHDR and SFDVKD. The CDR3 covers 17 residues. In DNA form, the CDR3 reads TGTGCCACCAGAGACCGGGACAGGGTTCATCATAACTATGGCTACACCTTC. Protein: CATRDRDRVHHNYGYTF.

The chain carries TRBV5-4 and TRBJ2-1; possibly TRBD2 for D (6 bases). The germline V gene has CDR1 SGHNT and CDR2 YYREEE (reference sequence). The V end lost 1 base, the J end lost 4 bases, and 12 bases lay between the germline ends. The CDR3 has 15 residues. The CDR3 DNA sequence: TGTGCCAGCAGCTTGTTAGGACTACGGTACAATGAGCAGTTCTTC. Encoded protein: CASSLLGLRYNEQFF.

The J gene is TRBJ2-2, the V gene TRBV27, with 11 positions matching TRBD1. The CDR3 contains 19 residues. Germline CDR1 is MNHEY and CDR2 is SMNVEV (reference sequence). V shed 1 base and J 6 bases; nucleotides not matched to a gene: 13. Here the CDR3 reads CASSLFSSPGTGGAGELFF. In DNA form, the CDR3 reads TGTGCCAGCAGTTTATTTTCTTCACCCGGGACAGGGGGGGCCGGGGAGCTGTTTTTT.

The rearrangement uses TRBV2 and TRBJ2-3; 7 nucleotides agree with TRBD2. The CDR3 is made up of 15 amino acids. Germline assignment: CDR1 SNHLY and CDR2 FYNNEI. Trimming at V came to 7 bases and at J to 9 bases, leaving 16 bases not matched to a gene. CDR3 residues: CASNARGGGGWTQYF. CDR3 bases: TGTGCCAGCAATGCTCGGGGCGGGGGAGGTTGGACGCAGTATTTT.

The CDR3 is CASSVGLQGMNTEAFF. CDR3 DNA sequence: TGTGCCAGCAGCGTAGGTTTACAGGGGATGAACACTGAAGCTTTCTTT. This chain joins TRBV9 and TRBJ1-1; 7 bases agree with TRBD1. V was pared by 0 bases and J by 0 bases, with 5 bases of the junction left unmatched. The CDR3 loop spans 16 amino acids. Germline CDR1 is SGDLS and CDR2 is YYNGEE.

The sample holds one count of this clone. The V and J genes are TRBV24-1 and TRBJ2-1, with D possibly matching TRBD2 (5 bases). The germline CDR1 and CDR2 sequences are KGHDR and SFDVKD. This CDR3 spans 14 amino acids. The ends were cut back, 2 bases at V and 7 bases at J, with 11 bases in the middle. CDR3: CATSDSDRRNEQFF. In nucleotides, the CDR3 is TGTGCCACCAGTGATTCGGATCGGAGGAATGAGCAGTTCTTC.

The chain employs TRBV5-6 and TRBJ1-1, with D possibly matching TRBD1 (6 bases). The CDR3 length is 15 residues. Germline V gives CDR1 SGHDT, CDR2 YYEEEE. V lost 6 bases and J lost 8, with 23 bases in between. CDR3 bases: TGTGCCAGCATTCTGACACGGGACAAATATCTAGAAGCTTTCTTT. Its protein product is CASILTRDKYLEAFF. Full variable domain (missing parts from reference TRBV5-6 and TRBJ1-1): DAGVTQSPTHLIKTRGQQVTLRCSPKSGHDTVSWYQQALGQGPQFIFQYYEEEERQRGNFPDRFSGHQFPNYSSELNVNALLLGDSALYLCASILTRDKYLEAFFGQGTRLTVV.

This sequence joins TRBV14 and TRBJ1-2; a weak D match, TRBD1 (6 bases). Germline V CDR1 and CDR2: SGHDN, FVKESK. V was pared by 2 bases and J by 4 bases, with 11 bases between. CDR3 length equals 14 residues. The CDR3 loop is CASSQLGTPYGYTF. The CDR3 DNA reads TGTGCCAGCAGCCAACTTGGGACACCCTATGGCTACACCTTC.

This chain joins TRBV27 and TRBJ1-2; D is unclear. Germline CDR1 MNHEY, CDR2 SMNVEV (reference sequence). The CDR3 has 14 amino acids. The germline V and J ends were trimmed by 5 bases and 5 bases, with 15 bases remaining between them. CDR3 nucleotides: TGTGCCAGCAGTACCACCAGTAAAAAGTATGGCTACACCTTC. Amino acid sequence: CASSTTSKKYGYTF.

V is TRBV5-1 and J is TRBJ2-7; 7 nucleotides match TRBD1. The CDR3 sequence is 15 residues long. Germline V gene sequence: CDR1 SGHRS, CDR2 YFSETQ. Unmatched junction bases numbered 3, after V lost 0 bases and J lost 0 bases. CDR3 DNA: TGCGCCAGCAGCTTGGGGGACAGCTACTCCTACGAGCAGTACTTC. It translates to CASSLGDSYSYEQYF.

The chain combines TRBV6-5 with TRBJ2-7, with 10 bases lining up with TRBD2. The germline V gene encodes CDR1 MNHEY and CDR2 SVGAGI. V shed 7 bases and J 5 bases; nucleotides not matched to a gene: 8. The CDR3 is made up of 14 amino acids. DNA of the CDR3: TGTGCCAGCACCCCACTAGCGGGAAGCGACGAGCAGTACTTC. This translates into CASTPLAGSDEQYF.